The rows below give T cell receptor beta chains drawn from one sample of a study of shared clonotypes between healthy human individuals. The assay was immunoSEQ multiplex PCR, and TCRdb's table has in-frame clones only and misses some. The data show about 2.4 million clones, 93% seen once. Specimen: naive CD4+ T cells from PBMCs. The receptors were gathered from a man younger than 35 in good health. Some clones in this sample may be carry-over from other donors' samples. Both conserved end residues are part of each CDR3. The order of the fields is CDR3 protein, CDR3 DNA, clone size, D gene, J gene, V gene. D genes are given only for firm matches. Size tells how often a clone was seen (once, few, many) or the class of an expanded clone, and some rows leave it out.

CDR3aa: CASSFELTFERPQHF
CDR3nt: TGTGCCAGCAGCTTTGAGCTAACGTTCGAGCGGCCCCAGCATTTT
abundance: NA
d_gene: NA
j_gene: TRBJ1-5
v_gene: TRBV5-8

CDR3aa: CASSTRLDTQYF
CDR3nt: TGTGCCAGCAGCACCCGGCTAGATACGCAGTATTTT
abundance: NA
d_gene: NA
j_gene: TRBJ2-3
v_gene: TRBV7-9

CDR3aa: CASSLVDRAVIQPQHF
CDR3nt: TGTGCCAGCAGTTTAGTGGACAGGGCCGTAATACAGCCCCAGCATTTT
abundance: NA
d_gene: TRBD1
j_gene: TRBJ1-5
v_gene: TRBV28

CDR3aa: CSAPLGYGYTF
CDR3nt: TGCAGTGCACCCCTCGGCTATGGCTACACCTTC
abundance: NA
d_gene: NA
j_gene: TRBJ1-2
v_gene: TRBV20-1

CDR3aa: CASSPPYGYEQYF
CDR3nt: TGTGCCAGCAGCCCCCCCTACGGCTACGAGCAGTACTTC
abundance: NA
d_gene: NA
j_gene: TRBJ2-7
v_gene: TRBV6-5

CDR3aa: CASSKLAVGDYEQYF
CDR3nt: TGTGCCAGCTCAAAGCTAGCGGTTGGAGACTACGAGCAGTACTTC
abundance: NA
d_gene: TRBD2
j_gene: TRBJ2-7
v_gene: TRBV18

CDR3aa: CASSLGPGQQETQYF
CDR3nt: TGTGCCAGCAGCTTAGGTCCGGGACAGCAAGAGACCCAGTACTTC
abundance: NA
d_gene: TRBD1
j_gene: TRBJ2-5
v_gene: TRBV5-4

CDR3aa: CASSSTGRGNGEQYF
CDR3nt: TGTGCCAGCAGTTCAACAGGGAGAGGAAATGGTGAGCAGTACTTC
abundance: once
d_gene: NA
j_gene: TRBJ2-7
v_gene: TRBV28

CDR3aa: CASSRQLGADTQYF
CDR3nt: TGTGCCAGCAGCCGACAACTAGGAGCAGATACGCAGTATTTT
abundance: NA
d_gene: NA
j_gene: TRBJ2-3
v_gene: TRBV7-2

CDR3aa: CASSLAAGGYTDTQYF
CDR3nt: TGCGCCAGCAGCTTGGCCGCAGGCGGTTACACAGATACGCAGTATTTT
abundance: NA
d_gene: NA
j_gene: TRBJ2-3
v_gene: TRBV5-1

CDR3aa: CASSLGGGRGWETQYF
CDR3nt: TGTGCCAGCAGCTTGGGCGGTGGCAGGGGCTGGGAGACCCAGTACTTC
abundance: NA
d_gene: NA
j_gene: TRBJ2-5
v_gene: TRBV5-8

CDR3aa: CSVENSGNKYEQYF
CDR3nt: TGCAGCGTCGAAAACAGCGGGAATAAATACGAGCAGTACTTC
abundance: NA
d_gene: TRBD2
j_gene: TRBJ2-7
v_gene: TRBV29-1

CDR3aa: CASSFATATNEKLFF
CDR3nt: TGTGCCAGCAGTTTTGCGACTGCAACTAATGAAAAACTGTTTTTT
abundance: NA
d_gene: NA
j_gene: TRBJ1-4
v_gene: TRBV27

CDR3aa: CASWSDRGYEQYF
CDR3nt: TGTGCCAGTTGGTCGGACAGAGGGTACGAGCAGTACTTC
abundance: NA
d_gene: NA
j_gene: TRBJ2-7
v_gene: TRBV6-1

CDR3aa: CAISLRDRRGQAFF
CDR3nt: TGTGCCATCAGTCTCCGGGACAGGCGGGGACAAGCTTTCTTT
abundance: NA
d_gene: TRBD1
j_gene: TRBJ1-1
v_gene: TRBV10-3

CDR3aa: CASILRDRANTGELFF
CDR3nt: TGTGCCAGCATCCTTCGGGACAGGGCGAACACCGGGGAGCTGTTTTTT
abundance: NA
d_gene: TRBD1
j_gene: TRBJ2-2
v_gene: TRBV5-6

CDR3aa: CASSIARGSGANVLTF
CDR3nt: TGTGCCAGTAGTATAGCCAGGGGGTCTGGGGCCAACGTCCTGACTTTC
abundance: NA
d_gene: TRBD1
j_gene: TRBJ2-6
v_gene: TRBV19

CDR3aa: CASSRQGYEQYF
CDR3nt: TGTGCCAGCAGCAGACAGGGCTACGAGCAGTACTTC
abundance: NA
d_gene: TRBD1
j_gene: TRBJ2-7
v_gene: TRBV11-2

CDR3aa: CASRQNTGGYEQYF
CDR3nt: TGTGCCAGCAGACAAAATACAGGGGGCTACGAGCAGTACTTC
abundance: NA
d_gene: TRBD1
j_gene: TRBJ2-7
v_gene: TRBV6-5

CDR3aa: CASSPRGRYEQYF
CDR3nt: TGTGCCAGCAGCCCAAGAGGTCGCTACGAGCAGTACTTC
abundance: NA
d_gene: NA
j_gene: TRBJ2-7
v_gene: TRBV9

CDR3aa: CASSGGGTSSYEQYF
CDR3nt: TGTGCCAGCAGTGGGGGGGGGACTAGCTCTTACGAGCAGTACTTC
abundance: NA
d_gene: TRBD2
j_gene: TRBJ2-7
v_gene: TRBV28

CDR3aa: CASSFLRGSYEQYF
CDR3nt: TGTGCCAGCAGTTTTCTTAGGGGGTCCTACGAGCAGTACTTC
abundance: NA
d_gene: NA
j_gene: TRBJ2-7
v_gene: TRBV28

CDR3aa: CASSLNSAGNQPQHF
CDR3nt: TGCGCCAGCAGCTTGAACTCGGCGGGCAATCAGCCCCAGCATTTT
abundance: NA
d_gene: NA
j_gene: TRBJ1-5
v_gene: TRBV5-1

CDR3aa: CASRPGGGEGYGYTF
CDR3nt: TGCGCCAGCCGCCCCGGGGGGGGCGAGGGGTATGGCTACACCTTC
abundance: NA
d_gene: NA
j_gene: TRBJ1-2
v_gene: TRBV5-1

CDR3aa: CASSLAVGTQHVTGELFF
CDR3nt: TGTGCCAGCAGCTTAGCGGTCGGGACGCAGCATGTCACCGGGGAGCTGTTTTTT
abundance: NA
d_gene: NA
j_gene: TRBJ2-2
v_gene: TRBV7-2

CDR3aa: CASSLGSRTTQFF
CDR3nt: TGTGCCAGCAGCTTGGGCAGCCGAACTACTCAGTTCTTC
abundance: NA
d_gene: NA
j_gene: TRBJ2-1
v_gene: TRBV5-6

CDR3aa: CASSYSGGANVLTF
CDR3nt: TGTGCCAGCAGTTACTCGGGGGGGGCCAACGTCCTGACTTTC
abundance: NA
d_gene: NA
j_gene: TRBJ2-6
v_gene: TRBV6-5

CDR3aa: CATSRGITGNNYGYTF
CDR3nt: TGTGCCACCAGCAGGGGAATTACAGGGAACAACTATGGCTACACCTTC
abundance: NA
d_gene: NA
j_gene: TRBJ1-2
v_gene: TRBV15

CDR3aa: CASSQQGLSTEAFF
CDR3nt: TGTGCCAGCAGCCAACAGGGGCTCAGCACTGAAGCTTTCTTT
abundance: NA
d_gene: TRBD1
j_gene: TRBJ1-1
v_gene: TRBV11-2

CDR3aa: CASSLAGGVKQFF
CDR3nt: TGTGCCAGCAGCTTAGCGGGAGGGGTGAAGCAGTTCTTC
abundance: once
d_gene: TRBD2
j_gene: TRBJ2-1
v_gene: TRBV7-2

CDR3aa: CASSSNWGSEAFF
CDR3nt: TGTGCCAGCAGCTCCAACTGGGGCTCTGAAGCTTTCTTT
abundance: NA
d_gene: NA
j_gene: TRBJ1-1
v_gene: TRBV5-8

CDR3aa: CASSVGAGLAISDTQYF
CDR3nt: TGTGCCAGCAGCGTAGGTGCGGGACTAGCTATATCAGATACGCAGTATTTT
abundance: NA
d_gene: TRBD2
j_gene: TRBJ2-3
v_gene: TRBV9

CDR3aa: CASSSPSLSSYNEQFF
CDR3nt: TGTGCCAGCAGTAGCCCCTCTTTGAGCTCCTACAATGAGCAGTTCTTC
abundance: NA
d_gene: NA
j_gene: TRBJ2-1
v_gene: TRBV28

CDR3aa: CASSSLDSDTQYF
CDR3nt: TGCGCCAGCAGCTCCCTAGACTCAGATACGCAGTATTTT
abundance: NA
d_gene: NA
j_gene: TRBJ2-3
v_gene: TRBV5-1

CDR3aa: CASSEQGSTDTQYF
CDR3nt: TGTGCCAGCAGTGAACAGGGGAGCACAGATACGCAGTATTTT
abundance: NA
d_gene: TRBD1
j_gene: TRBJ2-3
v_gene: TRBV6-4

CDR3aa: CASSSDGAGGRAWDEQFF
CDR3nt: TGTGCCAGCAGCTCTGATGGGGCTGGCGGGAGGGCCTGGGATGAGCAGTTCTTC
abundance: NA
d_gene: TRBD2
j_gene: TRBJ2-1
v_gene: TRBV7-9

CDR3aa: CASQRSGGSYNEQFF
CDR3nt: TGCGCCAGTCAGAGGTCCGGCGGGTCCTACAATGAGCAGTTCTTC
abundance: NA
d_gene: NA
j_gene: TRBJ2-1
v_gene: TRBV5-1

CDR3aa: CASSLGTGLGEQYF
CDR3nt: TGCGCCAGCAGCTTAGGGACAGGGTTGGGCGAGCAGTACTTC
abundance: NA
d_gene: TRBD1
j_gene: TRBJ2-7
v_gene: TRBV5-1

CDR3aa: CASSIVVGGSNQPQHF
CDR3nt: TGTGCCAGTAGTATAGTGGTGGGGGGGAGCAATCAGCCCCAGCATTTT
abundance: NA
d_gene: NA
j_gene: TRBJ1-5
v_gene: TRBV19

CDR3aa: CASSEEVNTEAFF
CDR3nt: TGTGCCAGCAGTGAAGAAGTGAACACTGAAGCTTTCTTT
abundance: NA
d_gene: NA
j_gene: TRBJ1-1
v_gene: TRBV2

CDR3aa: CAWLASAGNTIYF
CDR3nt: TGTGCCTGGCTGGCTAGTGCTGGAAACACCATATATTTT
abundance: NA
d_gene: NA
j_gene: TRBJ1-3
v_gene: TRBV30